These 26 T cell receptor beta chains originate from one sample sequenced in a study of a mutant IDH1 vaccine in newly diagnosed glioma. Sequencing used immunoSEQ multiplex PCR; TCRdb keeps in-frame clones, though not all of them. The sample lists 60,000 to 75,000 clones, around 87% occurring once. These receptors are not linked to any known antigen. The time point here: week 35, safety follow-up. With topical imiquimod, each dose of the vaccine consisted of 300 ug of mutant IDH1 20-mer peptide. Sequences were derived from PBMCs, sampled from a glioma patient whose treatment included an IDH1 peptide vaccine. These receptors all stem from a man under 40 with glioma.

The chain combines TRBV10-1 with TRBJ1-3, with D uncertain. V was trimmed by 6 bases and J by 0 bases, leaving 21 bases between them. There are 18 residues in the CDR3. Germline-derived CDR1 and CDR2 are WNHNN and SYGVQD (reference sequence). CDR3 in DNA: TGCGCCAGCAGAGCCTATGTCCCCAGAGAAATCTCTGGAAACACCATATATTTT. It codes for CASRAYVPREISGNTIYF.

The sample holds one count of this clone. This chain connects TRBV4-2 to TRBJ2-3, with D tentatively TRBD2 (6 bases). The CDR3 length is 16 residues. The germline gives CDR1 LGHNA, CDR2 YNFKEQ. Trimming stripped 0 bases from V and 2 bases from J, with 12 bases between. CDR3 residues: CASSQDPGGDTDTQYF. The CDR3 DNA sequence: TGTGCCAGCAGCCAAGATCCTGGAGGGGACACAGATACGCAGTATTTT.

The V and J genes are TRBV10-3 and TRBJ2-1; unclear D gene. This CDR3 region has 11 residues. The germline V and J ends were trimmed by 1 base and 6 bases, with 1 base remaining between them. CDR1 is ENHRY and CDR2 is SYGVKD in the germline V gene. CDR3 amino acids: CAISEFNEQFF. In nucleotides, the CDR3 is TGTGCCATCAGTGAGTTCAATGAGCAGTTCTTC.

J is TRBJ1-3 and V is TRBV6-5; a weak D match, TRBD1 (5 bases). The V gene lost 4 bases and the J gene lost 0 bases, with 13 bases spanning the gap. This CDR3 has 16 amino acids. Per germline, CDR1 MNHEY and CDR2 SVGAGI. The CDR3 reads CASSSSRGVSGNTIYF. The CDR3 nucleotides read TGTGCCAGCAGTTCAAGTCGGGGGGTCTCTGGAAACACCATATATTTT.

The CDR3 nucleotides read TGTGCCAGTAGTAACCCTGGGGATATAGGGGGCATGGCTGAAGCTTTCTTT. Translating gives CASSNPGDIGGMAEAFF. J is TRBJ1-1 and V is TRBV19, with 7 nucleotides matching TRBD1. CDR3 length: 17 residues. J gave up 6 bases and V 4 bases, and 17 bases lay outside the gene matches. CDR1 and CDR2 from the germline V gene are LNHDA and SQIVND (reference sequence). The entire variable domain, with the rest obtained from reference TRBV19 and TRBJ1-1, is as follows: DGGITQSPKYLFRKEGQNVTLSCEQNLNHDAMYWYRQDPGQGLRLIYYSQIVNDFQKGDIAEGYSVSREKKESFPLTVTSAQKNPTAFYLCASSNPGDIGGMAEAFFGQGTRLTVV.

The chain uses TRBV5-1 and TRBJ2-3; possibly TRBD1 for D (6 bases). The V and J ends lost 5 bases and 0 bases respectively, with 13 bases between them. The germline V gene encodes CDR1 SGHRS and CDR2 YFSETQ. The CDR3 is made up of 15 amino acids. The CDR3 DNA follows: TGCGCCAGCAGTTCGGACAGCTATAGCACAGATACGCAGTATTTT. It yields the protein CASSSDSYSTDTQYF.

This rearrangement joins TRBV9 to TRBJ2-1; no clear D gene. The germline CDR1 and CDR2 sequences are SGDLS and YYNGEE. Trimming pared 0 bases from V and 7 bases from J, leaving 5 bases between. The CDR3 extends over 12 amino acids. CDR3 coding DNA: TGTGCCAGCAGCGTAGGTTGGAATGAGCAGTTCTTC. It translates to CASSVGWNEQFF. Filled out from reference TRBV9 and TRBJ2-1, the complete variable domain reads DSGVTQTPKHLITATGQRVTLRCSPRSGDLSVYWYQQSLDQGLQFLIQYYNGEERAKGNILERFSAQQFPDLHSELNLSSLELGDSALYFCASSVGWNEQFFGPGTRLTVL.

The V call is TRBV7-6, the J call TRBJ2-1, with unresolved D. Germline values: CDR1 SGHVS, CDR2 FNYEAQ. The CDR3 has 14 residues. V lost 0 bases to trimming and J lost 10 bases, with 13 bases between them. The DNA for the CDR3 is TGTGCCAGCAGCTTAGCAACCCCCTTTAGGGAGCAGTTCTTC. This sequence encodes CASSLATPFREQFF.

CDR3 bases: TGTGCCAGCAGTGGACAGGGGAACACTGAAGCTTTCTTT. Protein sequence: CASSGQGNTEAFF. The chain has TRBV6-1 and TRBJ1-1, with 7 bases aligning to TRBD1. The CDR3 consists of 13 residues. The V segment lost 4 bases and the J segment 1 base; nucleotides outside the gene matches: 0. In germline, CDR1 is MNHNS, CDR2 SASEGT.

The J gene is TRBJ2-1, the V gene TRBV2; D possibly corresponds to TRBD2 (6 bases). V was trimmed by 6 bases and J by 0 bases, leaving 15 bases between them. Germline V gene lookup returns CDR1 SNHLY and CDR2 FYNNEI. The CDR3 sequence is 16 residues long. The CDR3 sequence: CASSETSTRSYNEQFF. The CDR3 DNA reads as TGTGCCAGCAGCGAAACTAGCACCCGCTCCTACAATGAGCAGTTCTTC.

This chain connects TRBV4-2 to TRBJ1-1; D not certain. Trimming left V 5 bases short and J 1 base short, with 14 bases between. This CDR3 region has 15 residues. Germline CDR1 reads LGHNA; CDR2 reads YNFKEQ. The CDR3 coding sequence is TGTGCCAGCAGCTTTGGCACACAGCCGAACACTGAAGCTTTCTTT. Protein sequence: CASSFGTQPNTEAFF.

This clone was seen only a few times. In DNA, the CDR3 is TGCGCCAGCCTTTTGACTAGCCCCACAGATACGCAGTATTTT. Its translation: CASLLTSPTDTQYF. The chain couples TRBV10-1 to TRBJ2-3; 7 bases are shared with TRBD2. The CDR3 covers 14 residues. V shed 8 bases and J 2 bases; nucleotides not matched to a gene: 7. Germline CDR1 and CDR2: WNHNN and SYGVQD (reference sequence).

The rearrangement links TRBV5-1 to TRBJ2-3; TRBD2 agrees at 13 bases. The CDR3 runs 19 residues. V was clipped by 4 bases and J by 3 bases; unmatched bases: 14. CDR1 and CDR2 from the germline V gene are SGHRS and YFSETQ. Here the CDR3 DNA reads TGCGCCAGCAGCCGCGGACTAGCGGGGGCCCAGTTGAGGACAGATACGCAGTATTTT. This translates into CASSRGLAGAQLRTDTQYF.

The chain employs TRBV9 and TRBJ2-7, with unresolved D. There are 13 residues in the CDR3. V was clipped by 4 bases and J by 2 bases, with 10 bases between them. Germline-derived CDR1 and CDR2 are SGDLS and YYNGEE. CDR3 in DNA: TGTGCCAGCAGCCTTCGACCAGCCTACGAGCAGTACTTC. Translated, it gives CASSLRPAYEQYF.

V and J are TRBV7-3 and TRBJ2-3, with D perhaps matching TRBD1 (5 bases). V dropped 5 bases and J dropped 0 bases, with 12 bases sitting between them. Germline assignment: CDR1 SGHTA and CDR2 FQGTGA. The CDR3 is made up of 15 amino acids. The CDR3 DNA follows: TGTGCCAGCAGCCAGAAGGGGCGCAGCACAGATACGCAGTATTTT. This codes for CASSQKGRSTDTQYF.

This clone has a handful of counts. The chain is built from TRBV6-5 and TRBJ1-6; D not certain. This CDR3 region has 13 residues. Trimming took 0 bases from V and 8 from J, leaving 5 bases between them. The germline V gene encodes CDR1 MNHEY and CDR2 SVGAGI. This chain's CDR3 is CASSYSSDSPLHF. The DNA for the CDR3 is TGTGCCAGCAGTTACTCGTCGGATTCACCCCTCCACTTT.

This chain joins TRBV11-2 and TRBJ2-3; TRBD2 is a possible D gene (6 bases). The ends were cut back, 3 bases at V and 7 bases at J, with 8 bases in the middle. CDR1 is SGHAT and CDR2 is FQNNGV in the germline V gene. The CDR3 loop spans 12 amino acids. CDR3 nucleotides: TGTGCCAGCAGCTTGCGGGGTTATACGCAGTATTTT. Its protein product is CASSLRGYTQYF.

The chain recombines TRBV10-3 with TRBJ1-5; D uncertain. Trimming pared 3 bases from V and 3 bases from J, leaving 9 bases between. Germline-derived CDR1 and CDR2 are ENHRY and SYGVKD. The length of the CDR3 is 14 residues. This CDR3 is CAISDHTDNQPQHF. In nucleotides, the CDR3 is TGTGCCATCAGTGATCATACAGACAATCAGCCCCAGCATTTT.

CDR3 DNA sequence: TGTGCCAGCTCACCCGGACAGGCCCAGAACATTCAGTACTTC. Translating gives CASSPGQAQNIQYF. The J gene is TRBJ2-4, the V gene TRBV18, with 7 bases that match TRBD1. V lost 3 bases and J lost 7; bases outside the gene matches: 6. This CDR3 has 14 residues. In germline, CDR1 is KGHSH, CDR2 LQKENI.

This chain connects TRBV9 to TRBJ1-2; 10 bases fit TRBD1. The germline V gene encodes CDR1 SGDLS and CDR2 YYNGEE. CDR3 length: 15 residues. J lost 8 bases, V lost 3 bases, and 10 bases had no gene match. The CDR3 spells CASSAPTGGAFGYTF. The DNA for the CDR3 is TGTGCCAGCAGCGCACCGACAGGGGGCGCGTTCGGCTACACCTTC.

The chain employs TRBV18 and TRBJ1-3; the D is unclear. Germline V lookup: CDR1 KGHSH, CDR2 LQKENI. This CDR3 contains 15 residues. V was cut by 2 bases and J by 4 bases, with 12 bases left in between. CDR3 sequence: CASSPSPGGGNTIYF. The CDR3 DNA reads TGTGCCAGCTCACCAAGTCCGGGCGGCGGAAACACCATATATTTT.

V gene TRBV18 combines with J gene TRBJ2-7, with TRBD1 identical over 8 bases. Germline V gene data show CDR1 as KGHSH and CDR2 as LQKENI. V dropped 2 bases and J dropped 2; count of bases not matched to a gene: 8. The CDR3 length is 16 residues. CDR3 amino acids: CASSPKLGTGAYEQYF. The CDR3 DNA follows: TGTGCCAGCTCACCAAAGTTGGGGACAGGAGCCTACGAGCAGTACTTC.

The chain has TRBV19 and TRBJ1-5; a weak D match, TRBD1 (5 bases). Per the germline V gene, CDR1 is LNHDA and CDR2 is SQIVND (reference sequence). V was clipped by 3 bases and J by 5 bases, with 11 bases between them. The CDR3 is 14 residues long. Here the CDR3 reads CASSMGREDQPQHF. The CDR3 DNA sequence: TGTGCCAGTAGTATGGGCAGGGAGGATCAGCCCCAGCATTTT.

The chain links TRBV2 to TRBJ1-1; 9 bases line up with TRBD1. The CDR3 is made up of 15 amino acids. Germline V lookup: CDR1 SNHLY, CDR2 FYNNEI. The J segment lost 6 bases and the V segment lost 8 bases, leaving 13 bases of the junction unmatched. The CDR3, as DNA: TGTGCCAGCGACAAACAGGGGGCATCTACCTCTGAAGCTTTCTTT. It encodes CASDKQGASTSEAFF. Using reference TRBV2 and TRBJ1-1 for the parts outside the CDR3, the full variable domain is EPEVTQTPSHQVTQMGQEVILRCVPISNHLYFYWYRQILGQKVEFLVSFYNNEISEKSEIFDDQFSVERPDGSNFTLKIRSTKLEDSAMYFCASDKQGASTSEAFFGQGTRLTVV.

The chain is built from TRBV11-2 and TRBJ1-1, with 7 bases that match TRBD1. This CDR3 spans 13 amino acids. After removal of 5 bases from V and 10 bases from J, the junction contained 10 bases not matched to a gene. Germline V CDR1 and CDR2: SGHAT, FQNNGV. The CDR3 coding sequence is TGTGCCAGCAGCCCCACGGGACAGCAGGGAGCTTTCTTT. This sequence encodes CASSPTGQQGAFF.

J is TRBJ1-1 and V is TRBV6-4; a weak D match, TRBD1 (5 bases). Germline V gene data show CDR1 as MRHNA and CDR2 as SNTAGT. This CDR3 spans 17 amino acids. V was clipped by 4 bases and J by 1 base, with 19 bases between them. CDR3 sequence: CASSARTEATGNTEAFF. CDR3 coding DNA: TGTGCCAGCAGTGCCCGGACGGAAGCTACAGGGAACACTGAAGCTTTCTTT.